This is a list of T cell receptor beta chains from one sample in a study of blood T cell repertoires in COVID-19. The data were produced by immunoSEQ multiplex PCR, yet TCRdb's version contains in-frame clones alone and is incomplete. The sample lists about 170,000 clones, approximately 89% occurring once. Source material: PBMCs or T cells enriched from blood (not recorded which). The receptors were gathered from a young woman who had recovered from COVID-19. Each CDR3 is given with its conserved first and last residue. Each record gives: V gene, clone size, D gene, J gene, CDR3 protein, CDR3 DNA. D genes are given only for firm matches. The size of a clone is reported for some rows only, either as once, few or many, or as a class for expanded clones.

v_gene: TRBV28
abundance: .
d_gene: TRBD1
j_gene: TRBJ1-1
CDR3aa: CASSATGVGTEAFF
CDR3nt: TGTGCCAGCAGTGCAACAGGGGTCGGCACTGAAGCTTTCTTT

v_gene: TRBV6-1
abundance: .
d_gene: TRBD1
j_gene: TRBJ2-2
CDR3aa: CASSDTGEGAGELFF
CDR3nt: TGTGCCAGCAGTGATACAGGGGAAGGGGCCGGGGAGCTGTTTTTT

v_gene: TRBV15
abundance: .
d_gene: .
j_gene: TRBJ2-1
CDR3aa: CATSSADLAAYNEQFF
CDR3nt: TGTGCCACCAGCAGTGCCGACTTAGCGGCCTACAATGAGCAGTTCTTC

v_gene: TRBV7-9
abundance: .
d_gene: .
j_gene: TRBJ2-7
CDR3aa: CASSWSFEQYF
CDR3nt: TGTGCCAGCAGCTGGAGTTTCGAGCAGTACTTC

v_gene: TRBV5-1
abundance: .
d_gene: TRBD1
j_gene: TRBJ2-7
CDR3aa: CASSMTGANYYEQYF
CDR3nt: TGCGCCAGCAGCATGACAGGGGCCAACTACTACGAGCAGTACTTC

v_gene: TRBV11-2
abundance: .
d_gene: TRBD2
j_gene: TRBJ2-5
CDR3aa: CASRTSGREETQYF
CDR3nt: TGTGCCAGCAGGACTAGCGGGAGGGAAGAGACCCAGTACTTC

v_gene: TRBV27
abundance: .
d_gene: .
j_gene: TRBJ2-2
CDR3aa: CASSFIGGNTGELFF
CDR3nt: TGTGCCAGCAGTTTTATCGGCGGGAACACCGGGGAGCTGTTTTTT

v_gene: TRBV4-3
abundance: .
d_gene: .
j_gene: TRBJ1-4
CDR3aa: CASSQDSTVNEKLFF
CDR3nt: TGCGCCAGCAGCCAAGATAGTACCGTTAATGAAAAACTGTTTTTT

v_gene: TRBV14
abundance: .
d_gene: .
j_gene: TRBJ1-6
CDR3aa: CASSQEGGPGYSPLHF
CDR3nt: TGTGCCAGCAGCCAAGAGGGGGGGCCCGGGTATTCACCCCTCCACTTT

v_gene: TRBV5-1
abundance: .
d_gene: TRBD2
j_gene: TRBJ2-1
CDR3aa: CASSNGLAVGNEQFF
CDR3nt: TGCGCCAGCAGTAACGGACTAGCGGTAGGAAATGAGCAGTTCTTC

v_gene: TRBV7-8
abundance: .
d_gene: .
j_gene: TRBJ2-3
CDR3aa: CASSSPDTNTDTQYF
CDR3nt: TGTGCCAGCAGCTCTCCGGACACCAACACAGATACGCAGTATTTT

v_gene: TRBV21-1
abundance: .
d_gene: .
j_gene: TRBJ2-7
CDR3aa: CASGRRTGSSYEQYF
CDR3nt: TGTGCCAGCGGACGCCGGACTGGTTCCTCCTACGAGCAGTACTTC

v_gene: TRBV5-4
abundance: .
d_gene: .
j_gene: TRBJ1-6
CDR3aa: CASSVEGNSPLHF
CDR3nt: TGTGCCAGCAGCGTTGAGGGTAATTCACCCCTCCACTTT

v_gene: TRBV2
abundance: once
d_gene: TRBD1
j_gene: TRBJ2-2
CDR3aa: CASNRGYTGELFF
CDR3nt: TGTGCCAGCAACAGGGGATATACCGGGGAGCTGTTTTTT

v_gene: TRBV7-2
abundance: .
d_gene: .
j_gene: TRBJ1-2
CDR3aa: CASSLGQSNYGYTF
CDR3nt: TGTGCCAGCAGCTTAGGTCAATCTAACTATGGCTACACCTTC

v_gene: TRBV29-1
abundance: .
d_gene: TRBD1
j_gene: TRBJ2-7
CDR3aa: CSVARDRGIDEQYF
CDR3nt: TGCAGCGTTGCCCGGGACAGGGGGATTGACGAGCAGTACTTC

v_gene: TRBV11-2
abundance: .
d_gene: .
j_gene: TRBJ2-1
CDR3aa: CASSQTSSNEQFF
CDR3nt: TGTGCCAGCAGCCAAACTAGCTCCAATGAGCAGTTCTTC

v_gene: TRBV28
abundance: .
d_gene: TRBD2
j_gene: TRBJ2-5
CDR3aa: CASSSGGLAGVTEETQYF
CDR3nt: TGTGCCAGCAGTTCTGGTGGACTAGCGGGAGTCACGGAAGAGACCCAGTACTTC

v_gene: TRBV28
abundance: .
d_gene: TRBD1
j_gene: TRBJ2-5
CDR3aa: CASSLGSGAGQGETQYF
CDR3nt: TGTGCCAGCAGTTTAGGTTCTGGGGCCGGACAGGGGGAGACCCAGTACTTC

v_gene: TRBV27
abundance: few
d_gene: .
j_gene: TRBJ2-5
CDR3aa: CASSSIPPRETQYF
CDR3nt: TGTGCCAGCAGTTCCATACCGCCTAGAGAGACCCAGTACTTC

v_gene: TRBV14
abundance: .
d_gene: .
j_gene: TRBJ2-1
CDR3aa: CASSQPGLASNEQFF
CDR3nt: TGTGCCAGCAGCCAACCGGGACTGGCCAGCAATGAGCAGTTCTTC

v_gene: TRBV19
abundance: .
d_gene: .
j_gene: TRBJ2-1
CDR3aa: CASAPGVGPYNEQFF
CDR3nt: TGTGCCAGCGCCCCCGGGGTCGGACCCTACAATGAGCAGTTCTTC

v_gene: TRBV27
abundance: .
d_gene: TRBD1
j_gene: TRBJ1-5
CDR3aa: CASSFTGVGQPQHF
CDR3nt: TGTGCCAGCAGTTTTACAGGGGTCGGTCAGCCCCAGCATTTT